These 13 T cell receptor beta chains were all obtained from the same sample, sequenced in a study of shared clonotypes between healthy human individuals. Method: immunoSEQ multiplex PCR; TCRdb's copy keeps in-frame clones and lacks some. The data show some 2,100,000 clones, 95% seen once. Material: naive CD4+ T cells sorted from blood. Subset in this sample: CD45RA+ positively selected. The receptors come from a man aged 18 to 30 in good health.

This clone was counted a few times. The chain couples TRBV7-2 to TRBJ2-1, with unresolved D. CDR1 is SGHTA, CDR2 FQGNSA, per germline. The ends were cut back, 5 bases at V and 7 bases at J, with 21 bases in the middle. This CDR3 is 16 amino acids long. CDR3 amino acids: CASSHLRVLEVNEQFF. Written as DNA, the CDR3 is TGTGCCAGCAGCCACCTCCGGGTCCTGGAAGTTAATGAGCAGTTCTTC.

The CDR3 here is CASITGQGKRISGYTF. The CDR3 DNA is TGTGCCAGCATAACCGGACAGGGGAAAAGGATCTCTGGCTACACCTTC. V usage is TRBV28 and J usage is TRBJ1-2; the match to TRBD1 covers 9 bases. The CDR3 runs 16 residues. The germline CDR1 and CDR2 sequences are MDHEN and SYDVKM. J gave up 7 bases and V 7 bases, and 16 bases lay outside the gene matches.

The V call is TRBV27, the J call TRBJ2-5; D remains ambiguous. Germline V gene data show CDR1 as MNHEY and CDR2 as SMNVEV (reference sequence). Deletions cut 2 bases from V and 2 bases from J, with 6 bases between. This CDR3 spans 13 amino acids. In DNA form, the CDR3 reads TGTGCCAGCAGTTTAACGTGGCAAGAGACCCAGTACTTC. Its translation is CASSLTWQETQYF.

The chain recombines TRBV30 with TRBJ2-1, with D possibly TRBD2 on 5 matching bases. V was cut by 5 bases and J by 5 bases, with 10 bases left in between. Germline assignment: CDR1 GTSNPN and CDR2 SVGIG (reference sequence). The length of the CDR3 is 12 residues. The CDR3 loop is CAWVGDHNEQFF. CDR3 sequence (DNA): TGTGCCTGGGTGGGAGACCACAATGAGCAGTTCTTC. Together with reference TRBV30 and TRBJ2-1, the CDR3 gives the full variable domain: SQTIHQWPATLVQPVGSPLSLECTVEGTSNPNLYWYRQAAGRGLQLLFYSVGIGQISSEVPQNLSASRPQDRQFILSSKKLLLSDSGFYLCAWVGDHNEQFFGPGTRLTVL.

The J gene is TRBJ2-5, the V gene TRBV15; TRBD1 matches 12 bases. J lost 2 bases, V lost 3 bases, and 4 bases had no gene match. The CDR3 is 16 residues long. The germline CDR1 and CDR2 sequences are LNHNV and YYDKDF (reference sequence). DNA of the CDR3: TGTGCCACCAGCAGGGGACAGGGGGCGACTCAAGAGACCCAGTACTTC. Translating gives CATSRGQGATQETQYF.

This clone was seen a single time. The chain has TRBV6-5 and TRBJ2-7; 7 bases fit TRBD1. The germline V gene encodes CDR1 MNHEY and CDR2 SVGAGI. J was trimmed by 6 bases and V by 6 bases; bases with no gene match: 8. CDR3 length: 13 residues. This CDR3 reads CASRDRQGGEQYF. The CDR3 coding sequence is TGTGCCAGCAGGGACAGGCAGGGTGGCGAGCAGTACTTC.

This clone was found once. The V gene is TRBV21-1, the J gene TRBJ1-5; the D call in the table, TRBD1, was not verified against the DNA. TRBV21-1 is assigned pseudogene status. This CDR3 is built from 13 residues. CDR3 amino acids: CATRQGWGQPQHF. CDR3 DNA: TGTGCCACCAGACAGGGTTGGGGTCAGCCCCAGCATTTT.

The chain employs TRBV2 and TRBJ2-3; 9 bases fit TRBD1. V dropped 4 bases and J dropped 4; count of bases not matched to a gene: 12. The CDR3 extends over 17 amino acids. Germline V gene sequence: CDR1 SNHLY, CDR2 FYNNEI. The CDR3 nucleotides read TGTGCCAGCAGTGGCGGACAGGGGAACTCTCCCCCAGATACGCAGTATTTT. Protein product: CASSGGQGNSPPDTQYF.

The V call is TRBV13, the J call TRBJ1-1; D call uncertain. CDR3 length: 14 amino acids. CDR1 is PRHDT, CDR2 FYEKMQ, per germline (reference sequence). Trimming removed 5 bases at V and 0 bases at J, with 10 bases between. The CDR3 DNA reads as TGTGCCAGCAGCGAACTACAGCTGAACACTGAAGCTTTCTTT. It yields the protein CASSELQLNTEAFF.

The chain is built from TRBV6-1 and TRBJ1-1; D possibly corresponds to TRBD1 (5 bases). The V end was cut by 7 bases, the J end by 1 base, with 13 bases between. The CDR3 has 14 residues. CDR1 MNHNS and CDR2 SASEGT come from the germline V gene. DNA for the CDR3: TGTGCCAGCAAACCGGGACCAACGAACACTGAAGCTTTCTTT. It yields the protein CASKPGPTNTEAFF.

The V gene is TRBV28, the J gene TRBJ1-1; TRBD1 aligns across 9 bases. This CDR3 spans 15 amino acids. After removal of 3 bases from V and 6 bases from J, the junction contained 8 bases not matched to a gene. Germline V lookup: CDR1 MDHEN, CDR2 SYDVKM. The CDR3 DNA follows: TGTGCCAGCAGTTTTCCACAGGGGGCGCGGGCTGAAGCTTTCTTT. Its translation: CASSFPQGARAEAFF. Full variable domain (remainder filled in from reference TRBV28 and TRBJ1-1): DVKVTQSSRYLVKRTGEKVFLECVQDMDHENMFWYRQDPGLGLRLIYFSYDVKMKEKGDIPEGYSVSREKKERFSLILESASTNQTSMYLCASSFPQGARAEAFFGQGTRLTVV.

The J gene is TRBJ2-3, the V gene TRBV7-9; weak D call: TRBD2 (5 bases). Trimming pared 6 bases from V and 2 bases from J, leaving 15 bases between. The CDR3 sequence is 15 residues long. Germline values: CDR1 SEHNR, CDR2 FQNEAQ (reference sequence). The DNA for the CDR3 is TGTGCCAGCAGGAAGGATTTGAGGGACACAGATACGCAGTATTTT. This encodes CASRKDLRDTDTQYF.

J is TRBJ1-4 and V is TRBV28, with 7 bases aligning to TRBD1. The CDR3 totals 14 residues. Germline CDR1 MDHEN, CDR2 SYDVKM. Unmatched junction bases numbered 7, after V lost 6 bases and J lost 6 bases. The CDR3 DNA follows: TGTGCCAGCAGCTTCCAGGGGGATGATGAAAAACTGTTTTTT. This codes for CASSFQGDDEKLFF.